Sequencing of this T cell receptor beta chain was carried out in a study of blood T cell repertoires in COVID-19. Study at large: Material from acute and convalescent COVID-19 was sourced from the United States, Italy and Spain. Sources were T cells, B-cell-depleted T cells, or PBMCs; the material itself was cDNA or gDNA.

Trimming removed 3 bases from V and 7 bases from J, with 15 bases in between. The CDR3 runs 13 residues. CDR1 and CDR2 (germline): SQVTM, ANQGSEA. As originally analysed: Cell counts per sample came from amplifying reference gene primers. Assay used: immunoSEQ multiplex PCR; TCRdb lists only in-frame clones, some missing. V and J calls and clone size are copied from that table; D and trimming were computed from the DNA. This sample has 200,000 or so clones, with around 77% found just once. Specimen: peripheral blood. This TCR derives from a man aged 55 to 69 with active or convalescent COVID-19. The chain recombines TRBV29-1 with TRBJ2-5; D might be TRBD1 (6 bases). CDR3 nucleotides: TGCAGCGTTGAGCCCACAGGGCGCGGGACCCAGTACTTC. Its protein product is CSVEPTGRGTQYF.